Listed below are T cell receptor beta chains from one sample, sequenced in a study of blood T cell repertoires in COVID-19. Using immunoSEQ multiplex PCR, the repertoire was profiled, and TCRdb retains in-frame clones only, with some absent. The sample holds approximately 170,000 clones, 81% seen once. The sequenced sample consisted of peripheral blood. The receptor set was obtained from a man aged 55 to 70 with active or convalescent COVID-19. CDR3s leave out the opening cysteine and the closing phenylalanine or tryptophan.

CDR3 | V
AISDGTGYEQY | TRBV10-3
ASSLGGQHTEAF | TRBV5-1
ASSPAGTSGHNEQF | TRBV5-1
ASSLLTGQNTEAF | TRBV5-6
ASSLAGGDTQY | TRBV7-2
ASIRTSGMIHEQF | TRBV10-2
ASSLGTGAQETQY | TRBV11-3
ASSPANRGRGYT | TRBV28
ASSLASVSGGFSAVDTQY | TRBV7-8
ASSGTGYNEQF | TRBV5-5
ASSLAPSNEKLF | TRBV5-1
ASSLHTGTARYNEQF | TRBV5-4
ASSLAGLINEKLF | TRBV5-1
ASSLDLTNNNEQF | TRBV5-1
ATSDLGAGEAF | TRBV24-1
ASSLTRPVNSNQPQH | TRBV18
ASSIQGGGTEAF | TRBV7-2
ASSLSGTNEKLF | TRBV7-9
ASSGSTGGSQPQH | TRBV6-4